These 18 T cell receptor beta chains share one sample of origin, sequenced in a study of blood T cell repertoires in COVID-19 (TCRdb year 2020). Libraries were prepared through the immunoSEQ multiplex PCR assay. TCRdb carries this immuneACCESS record with in-frame sequences only. Its versions omit some clonotypes, under half of them owing to an unresolved V gene in the studies checked, with the rest unexplained. Counted in this sample were about 52,000 clones; around 84% of them appeared once. The top ten hold around 15% of the sample. Input material: peripheral blood. These TCRs come from a man between 65 and 85 years old with acute or convalescent COVID-19.

The rearrangement joins TRBV7-2 to TRBJ1-1; the match to TRBD1 covers 7 bases. Trimming cost V 2 bases and J 5 bases; bases outside gene matches: 5. This CDR3 is built from 14 residues. CDR1 is SGHTA and CDR2 is FQGNSA in the germline V gene. CDR3 sequence reads: CASSLKGAKTEAFF. CDR3 DNA sequence: TGTGCCAGCAGCTTAAAGGGGGCAAAGACTGAAGCTTTCTTT.

This rearrangement joins TRBV28 to TRBJ2-7; 8 nucleotides line up with TRBD1. The germline V gene has CDR1 MDHEN and CDR2 SYDVKM. After removal of 6 bases from V and 3 bases from J, the junction contained 10 bases not matched to a gene. This CDR3 has 15 residues. The DNA of the CDR3 is TGTGCCAGCAGCTCCGGACAGGGTGGGGGCTACGAGCAGTACGTC. Its protein is CASSSGQGGGYEQYV.

The chain carries TRBV19 and TRBJ2-7; 13 bases are a match to TRBD2. V was pared by 6 bases and J by 2 bases, with 7 bases of the junction left unmatched. From germline, CDR1 is LNHDA and CDR2 SQIVND (reference sequence). This CDR3 comprises 16 residues. CDR3 sequence: CASRTSGTSGAYEQYF. CDR3 DNA: TGTGCCAGTAGAACCTCTGGGACTAGCGGGGCCTACGAGCAGTACTTC.

The chain has TRBV18 and TRBJ1-3; tentative D call: TRBD1 (5 bases). This CDR3 contains 14 residues. Germline V CDR1 and CDR2: KGHSH, LQKENI. V lost 5 bases, J lost 0 bases, and 8 bases lay in between. In DNA, the CDR3 is TGTGCCAGCTCAGGGGCCGCCTCTGGAAACACCATATATTTT. This sequence encodes CASSGAASGNTIYF.

This sequence joins TRBV12-5 and TRBJ2-3, with D hard to call. Germline V gene sequence: CDR1 LGHNT, CDR2 FRNRAP. The ends were cut back, 0 bases at V and 0 bases at J, with 16 bases in the middle. CDR3 length: 18 residues. CDR3 DNA sequence: TGTGCTAGTGGTTTGGTACGAGACGGGTCATTAAGCACAGATACGCAGTATTTT. Translation gives CASGLVRDGSLSTDTQYF.

The rearrangement links TRBV18 to TRBJ2-1; 12 bases align to TRBD1. This CDR3 is 14 amino acids long. Germline CDR1 and CDR2: KGHSH and LQKENI. Trimming took 6 bases from V and 7 from J; bases not matched to a gene: 4. CDR3 bases: TGTGCCAGCTCCCGGGACAGGGGGCGGAATGAGCAGTTCTTC. It encodes CASSRDRGRNEQFF.

The rearrangement links TRBV6-6 to TRBJ1-5, with D hard to call. CDR1 MNHNY and CDR2 SVGAGI come from the germline V gene (reference sequence). The V end lost 7 bases, the J end lost 7 bases, and 14 bases lay between the germline ends. The CDR3 spans 13 residues. CDR3 region: CASTLWSEQPQHF. The CDR3 nucleotides are TGTGCCAGCACTCTATGGAGTGAGCAGCCCCAGCATTTT.

This clone was picked up one time. V and J are TRBV30 and TRBJ2-7; 8 bases match TRBD2. CDR3 length: 16 residues. From germline, CDR1 is GTSNPN and CDR2 SVGIG (reference sequence). With 0 bases clipped from V and 0 bases from J, the junction kept 7 bases outside the gene matches. The CDR3 reads CAWSVMPSGYSYEQYF. The DNA of the CDR3 is TGTGCCTGGAGTGTAATGCCTAGCGGGTACTCCTACGAGCAGTACTTC.

The chain employs TRBV30 and TRBJ1-1; TRBD1 might be the D (5 bases). CDR3 length: 13 amino acids. Germline CDR1 is GTSNPN and CDR2 is SVGIG (reference sequence). V was shortened by 2 bases and J by 4 bases, with 11 bases between the two germline ends. The CDR3 DNA is TGTGCCTGGAGTCGAAGCCAGGGCACTGAAGCTTTCTTT. It encodes CAWSRSQGTEAFF. Using reference TRBV30 and TRBJ1-1 for the parts outside the CDR3, the full variable domain is SQTIHQWPATLVQPVGSPLSLECTVEGTSNPNLYWYRQAAGRGLQLLFYSVGIGQISSEVPQNLSASRPQDRQFILSSKKLLLSDSGFYLCAWSRSQGTEAFFGQGTRLTVV.

The V gene is TRBV3-1 (or the pseudogene TRBV3-2), the J gene TRBJ2-2; D is unresolved. Between the trimmed V and J ends, which lost 4 bases and 8 bases, there was a span of 5 bases. The germline CDR1 and CDR2 sequences are LGHDT and YNNKEL (reference sequence). The CDR3 contains 11 residues. The CDR3 sequence: CASSLTGELFF. The CDR3, as DNA: TGTGCCAGCAGCCTTACTGGGGAGCTGTTTTTT.

The chain recombines TRBV6-4 with TRBJ2-1, with D possibly matching TRBD1 (6 bases). The CDR3 totals 14 residues. Per germline, CDR1 MRHNA and CDR2 SNTAGT. V lost 6 bases, J lost 7 bases, and 16 bases lay in between. The CDR3 DNA sequence: TGTGCCAGCAGCCGGGACACCGGGCGGAATGAGCAGTTCTTC. Protein: CASSRDTGRNEQFF.

The genes are TRBV5-1 and TRBJ2-7; D might be TRBD2 (5 bases). V shed 5 bases and J shed 3 bases, with 9 bases lying between them. The CDR3 covers 12 residues. Looked up from germline, CDR1 is SGHRS and CDR2 is YFSETQ. In nucleotides, the CDR3 is TGCGCCAGCAGTGGGAGTTTCTACGAGCAGTACTTC. It yields the protein CASSGSFYEQYF.

This chain uses TRBV6-2 or TRBV6-3 with TRBJ2-3; TRBD2 matches at 14 bases. Germline V lookup: CDR1 MNHEY, CDR2 SVGEGT. The CDR3 sequence is 17 residues long. The V gene end was trimmed by 8 bases and the J gene end by 4 bases; junction bases not matched to a gene: 11. DNA of the CDR3: TGTGCCAGCTGCCTGGGACTAGCGGGAGTGGTGGCAGATACGCAGTATTTT. Translation gives CASCLGLAGVVADTQYF.

The CDR3 here is CASSMKGARAFF. CDR3 coding DNA: TGTGCCAGTAGTATGAAGGGGGCGCGAGCTTTCTTT. The chain joins TRBV19 to TRBJ1-1, with 7 nucleotides matching TRBD1. V shed 3 bases and J 10 bases; nucleotides not matched to a gene: 5. The CDR3 totals 12 residues. The V gene's germline CDR1 is LNHDA and CDR2 SQIVND (reference sequence).

The CDR3 reads CASSLAGRGDYEQYF. In nucleotides, the CDR3 is TGTGCCAGCAGCTTAGCGGGCAGGGGGGATTACGAGCAGTACTTC. The gene calls are TRBV7-2 and TRBJ2-7; D might be TRBD1 (7 bases). The germline CDR1 and CDR2 sequences are SGHTA and FQGNSA. The CDR3 spans 15 residues. V was clipped by 0 bases and J by 4 bases, with 13 bases between them.

The J gene is TRBJ2-2, the V gene TRBV5-6, with D unresolved. Germline CDR1 and CDR2: SGHDT and YYEEEE. The CDR3 is 15 amino acids. Trimming stripped 6 bases from V and 2 bases from J, with 14 bases between. The CDR3 bases are TGTGCCAGCACCCGAGTTTTTACCAACACCGGGGAGCTGTTTTTT. This codes for CASTRVFTNTGELFF.

The rearrangement links TRBV21-1 to TRBJ2-3; TRBD2 is the table's D call, not checked against the DNA. TRBV21-1 is labeled a pseudogene. The CDR3 loop spans 19 amino acids. For the CDR3, the DNA is TGTGCCAGCAGCAAAGCGTCGATTCGGGAGGACCAAAGCACAGATACGCAGTATTTT. Its translation: CASSKASIREDQSTDTQYF.

The chain links TRBV30 to TRBJ2-5; 10 nucleotides match TRBD1. CDR1 and CDR2 from the germline V gene are GTSNPN and SVGIG (reference sequence). The CDR3 length is 13 residues. The J segment lost 5 bases and the V segment lost 5 bases, leaving 5 bases of the junction unmatched. For the CDR3, the DNA is TGTGCCTGGCGGGACAGGGGTGGGGAGACCCAGTACTTC. Translating gives CAWRDRGGETQYF. Looking up the rest from reference TRBV30 and TRBJ2-5 gives the full variable domain: SQTIHQWPATLVQPVGSPLSLECTVEGTSNPNLYWYRQAAGRGLQLLFYSVGIGQISSEVPQNLSASRPQDRQFILSSKKLLLSDSGFYLCAWRDRGGETQYFGPGTRLLVL.